One and the same sample provided the 14 T cell receptor beta chains below, sequenced in a study of post-analysis software for immune sequencing data. Overall study results and limits: Patients carried roughly five TRBV segments more frequently than controls did, and TRBV5-6, TRBV5-1 and TRBV20-1 were among them.

The TCR beta cDNA libraries contained unique molecular identifiers. One entry per CDR3 protein, called by TCRdb with MiXCR from the PCR reads. The table shows about 770,000 distinct CDR3 sequences, with more than 45% occurring only once. No antigens are known for them. Sequencing was carried out using blood. The receptors were gathered from a girl aged 10 to 17 with multiple sclerosis.

The chain carries TRBV5-1 and TRBJ1-2; D not certain. Trimming stripped 1 base from V and 4 bases from J, with 8 bases between. CDR3 size: 13 residues. The germline CDR1 and CDR2 sequences are SGHRS and YFSETQ. CDR3 region: CASSLTEAYGYTF. CDR3 coding DNA: TGCGCCAGCAGCTTGACCGAAGCCTATGGCTACACCTTC.

V and J are TRBV7-2 and TRBJ2-1, with 7 bases matching TRBD2. This CDR3 is 14 amino acids long. Germline values: CDR1 SGHTA, CDR2 FQGNSA. The ends lost 3 bases at V and 7 bases at J; junction bases unmatched: 6. This CDR3 is CASSFWRERNEQFF. DNA of the CDR3: TGTGCCAGCAGCTTTTGGCGGGAGAGGAATGAGCAGTTCTTC.

This chain links TRBV10-3 with TRBJ2-1; 7 bases are shared with TRBD2. Germline assignment: CDR1 ENHRY and CDR2 SYGVKD. The CDR3 consists of 15 residues. V shed 7 bases, J shed 2 bases, and the junction held 8 bases outside the gene matches. CDR3 protein: CAITAKRGPYNEQFF. DNA for the CDR3: TGTGCCATCACTGCAAAGCGGGGACCCTACAATGAGCAGTTCTTC.

This clonotype has only a few counts. The chain has TRBV7-2 and TRBJ1-2; D remains unclear. The CDR3 loop spans 16 amino acids. Trimming stripped 2 bases from V and 8 bases from J, with 21 bases between. Germline assignment: CDR1 SGHTA and CDR2 FQGNSA. In DNA form, the CDR3 reads TGTGCCAGCAGCTTAAAACCCTCGGGAGGAGGATACGGCTACACCTTC. Its protein is CASSLKPSGGGYGYTF. Combining the CDR3 with reference TRBV7-2 and TRBJ1-2 gives the whole variable domain GAGVSQSPSNKVTEKGKDVELRCDPISGHTALYWYRQSLGQGLEFLIYFQGNSAPDKSGLPSDRFSAERTGGSVSTLTIQRTQQEDSAVYLCASSLKPSGGGYGYTFGSGTRLTVV.

In this sample, this clonotype turned up a few times. This chain links TRBV6-5 with TRBJ2-1, with a possible D match to TRBD2 (5 bases). The CDR3 has 15 residues. Trimming took 2 bases from V and 5 from J, leaving 13 bases between them. The germline CDR1 and CDR2 sequences are MNHEY and SVGAGI. The CDR3 loop is CASSYGGLSHNEQFF. For the CDR3, the DNA is TGTGCCAGCAGTTACGGCGGACTTAGCCACAATGAGCAGTTCTTC.

The chain is built from TRBV4-3 and TRBJ2-7, with a tentative D call TRBD2 (6 bases). Germline CDR1 is LGHNA and CDR2 is YSLEER. The CDR3 totals 15 residues. Trimming pared 0 bases from V and 5 bases from J, leaving 14 bases between. For the CDR3, the DNA is TGCGCCAGCAGCCAAGAAGGAGGGGACGTGCACGAGCAGTACTTC. Translating it yields CASSQEGGDVHEQYF.

The chain is built from TRBV4-3 and TRBJ2-4; D may match TRBD1 or TRBD2 (5 bases each). Gene TRBJ2-7 matches the end of the DNA better, so the J call may be wrong. Germline V lookup: CDR1 LGHNA, CDR2 YSLEER. The CDR3 covers 14 residues. The DNA for the CDR3 is TGCGCCAGCAGCCAAGAAGCAGGGAGAGGCGAGCAGTACTTC. Encoded protein: CASSQEAGRGEQYF.

The rearrangement uses TRBV7-9 and TRBJ1-2; maybe TRBD1 (6 bases). Trimming took 2 bases from V and 5 from J, leaving 15 bases between them. The CDR3 spans 15 residues. Germline V lookup: CDR1 SEHNR, CDR2 FQNEAQ (reference sequence). The CDR3 nucleotides read TGTGCCAGCAGCTTAACACAGGGTGTCATATATGGCTACACCTTC. Protein sequence: CASSLTQGVIYGYTF. Together with reference TRBV7-9 and TRBJ1-2, the CDR3 gives the full variable domain: DTGVSQNPRHKITKRGQNVTFRCDPISEHNRLYWYRQTLGQGPEFLTYFQNEAQLEKSRLLSDRFSAERPKGSFSTLEIQRTEQGDSAMYLCASSLTQGVIYGYTFGSGTRLTVV.

This sequence joins TRBV7-2 and TRBJ2-1; TRBD2 might be the D (5 bases). Germline lookup yields CDR1 SGHTA and CDR2 FQGNSA. V was pared by 11 bases and J by 5 bases, with 25 bases between. The CDR3 is 16 amino acids. CDR3 loop: CAASLALPELDNEQFF. In DNA form, the CDR3 reads TGTGCCGCCAGCTTAGCGCTCCCGGAGTTGGACAATGAGCAGTTCTTC.

In its sample, this clonotype was seen a few times. The gene calls are TRBV7-9 and TRBJ1-4, with D unresolved. Germline V lookup: CDR1 SEHNR, CDR2 FQNEAQ (reference sequence). The CDR3 loop spans 11 amino acids. V was trimmed by 1 base and J by 12 bases, leaving 6 bases between them. The CDR3 spells CASSLEVQLFF. The CDR3 nucleotides read TGTGCCAGCAGCTTAGAGGTACAACTGTTTTTT.

The chain is built from TRBV2 and TRBJ2-2, with D unresolved. Germline V gene sequence: CDR1 SNHLY, CDR2 FYNNEI. V lost 8 bases and J 5 bases, leaving 15 bases between the germline ends. The CDR3 covers 14 residues. CDR3 nucleotide sequence: TGTGCCAGCGGGGAAGCATTGCGAACCGGGGAGCTGTTTTTT. Translated: CASGEALRTGELFF.

This clonotype was detected a few times. The chain uses TRBV24-1 and TRBJ2-1; D is perhaps TRBD1 (6 bases). Trimming removed 4 bases at V and 9 bases at J, with 24 bases between. The CDR3 is 17 amino acids. Germline V lookup: CDR1 KGHDR, CDR2 SFDVKD. The CDR3 DNA sequence: TGTGCCACCAGTGACCTCGTAACAGGGAGAGGTTTCGGTGAGCAGTTCTTC. Encoded protein: CATSDLVTGRGFGEQFF.

The rearrangement uses TRBV2 and TRBJ2-4; D may be TRBD1 (6 bases). The CDR3 is 17 amino acids. Germline lookup yields CDR1 SNHLY and CDR2 FYNNEI. The V gene lost 4 bases and the J gene lost 0 bases, with 16 bases spanning the gap. In DNA form, the CDR3 reads TGTGCCAGCAGTGCAACGGGACACTTCATAGCCAAAAACATTCAGTACTTC. Amino acid sequence: CASSATGHFIAKNIQYF.

This clonotype was found a few times. The chain joins TRBV28 to TRBJ2-7; 8 positions agree with TRBD1. The germline CDR1 and CDR2 sequences are MDHEN and SYDVKM. This CDR3 has 13 residues. V trimming: 9 bases; J trimming: 0 bases; junction bases outside the gene matches: 4. CDR3 protein: CASNRGVSYEQYF. CDR3 sequence (DNA): TGTGCCAGTAACAGGGGGGTCTCCTACGAGCAGTACTTC.